The T cell receptor (beta chain) under discussion was sequenced for a study of cytomegalovirus exposure and HLA in healthy donors. Overall study results and limits: Certain indistinguishable V segments, among them TRBV6-2 and TRBV6-3, were excluded.

The germline gives CDR1 SGHRS, CDR2 YFSETQ. This CDR3 has 16 residues. The V gene lost 3 bases and the J gene lost 0 bases, with 15 bases spanning the gap. Primers: 60 Vbeta forward and 13 Jbeta reverse. The table came from immunoSEQ multiplex PCR; TCRdb's copy has only in-frame clones and leaves some out. The sample holds around 170,000 clones, approximately 84% seen once. This clone was picked up one time. Its antigen is currently unknown. This TCR derives from a girl between 10 and 17 years old in good health and CMV-seropositive. The source material was PBMCs. The V gene is TRBV5-1, the J gene TRBJ1-1, with a tentative D call TRBD1 (5 bases). The CDR3 sequence is CASSSRSGRVNTEAFF. In DNA form, the CDR3 reads TGCGCCAGCAGCTCCCGGTCGGGCAGGGTGAACACTGAAGCTTTCTTT.